Here is one T cell receptor beta chain with its context. The data are from a study of identifying expanded T cells in peripheral blood. This CDR3 region has 13 residues. V was pared by 5 bases and J by 4 bases, with 8 bases between. CDR1 SGHAT and CDR2 FQNNGV come from the germline V gene. Data came from immunoSEQ multiplex PCR; TCRdb stores just in-frame clones and leaves some out. The sample consists of around 60,000 clones, about 83% of them appearing once. The sample consisted of blood. This clonotype was sampled from a person between 18 and 69 years old in good health. The chain recombines TRBV11-2 with TRBJ2-2; no clear D gene. DNA of the CDR3: TGTGCCAGCAGCCGGGTTCCCACCGGGGAGCTGTTTTTT. Protein: CASSRVPTGELFF.